Reported below is one T cell receptor (beta chain). The sample originates from a study of blood T cells in healthy people across ages. Study background: Template switching picked up about one barcoded beta molecule for each two T cells.

CDR3 length: 17 residues. V was shortened by 1 base and J by 1 base, with 16 bases between the two germline ends. Germline values: CDR1 SEHNR, CDR2 FQNEAQ (reference sequence). Through a sample-barcoded 5' primer and a J-beta primer mix, a second PCR was run for about 6 to 11 cycles. Every cDNA molecule carried a tag from a template-switch adaptor bearing 12 random nucleotides. CDR3-containing paired-end reads numbered at least 2.5 million in each sample. TCRdb re-called the 5' RACE reads with MiXCR, one entry per CDR3 protein. This repertoire shows 710,000 or so distinct CDR3 sequences, about 20% found once; its top ten account for under 25%. PBMCs were isolated at a quantity of at least 6 million per sample.

The origin of this receptor is a man between 65 and 85 years old in good health. The rearrangement links TRBV7-9 to TRBJ1-2, with TRBD1 as a possible D gene (5 bases). Sequencing was done on a sample of blood. CDR3 loop: CASSLEGKKAGNYGYTF. CDR3 nucleotide sequence: TGTGCCAGCAGCTTAGAGGGGAAGAAAGCCGGTAACTATGGCTACACCTTC. Complete variable domain (other parts from reference TRBV7-9 and TRBJ1-2): DTGVSQNPRHKITKRGQNVTFRCDPISEHNRLYWYRQTLGQGPEFLTYFQNEAQLEKSRLLSDRFSAERPKGSFSTLEIQRTEQGDSAMYLCASSLEGKKAGNYGYTFGSGTRLTVV.